This paragraph covers one T cell receptor beta chain sequence. As yet, its antigen is unknown. This sample is part of a study of neoadjuvant nivolumab and ipilimumab in lung cancer. Overall study context: Nivolumab 3 mg/kg was given days 1, 15 and 29, plus ipilimumab 1 mg/kg day 1 in combination. Study findings and constraints: Resected tumors had greater TCR richness and clonality than uninvolved lung.

In germline, CDR1 is MGHDK, CDR2 SYGVNS. There are 14 residues in the CDR3. The ends were cut back, 3 bases at V and 1 base at J, with 8 bases in the middle. Profiled with immunoSEQ multiplex PCR; TCRdb holds only in-frame clones, not every one. The data hold some 37,000 clones, with roughly 89% observed a single time. The receptor comes from an adult with non-small cell lung cancer. The genes are TRBV25-1 and TRBJ2-3; D gene ambiguous. The starting material was peripheral blood, obtained before neoadjuvant nivolumab, alone or with ipilimumab. CDR3 protein: CASSDVGGTDTQYF. In DNA, the CDR3 is TGTGCCAGCAGTGATGTAGGAGGCACAGATACGCAGTATTTT.